The clone carrying this T cell receptor (beta chain) was seen a single time. The data originate from a study of blood T cell repertoires in COVID-19. Only in-frame clones appear in the TCRdb table, and some are missing; sequencing was by immunoSEQ multiplex PCR. This sample yields around 310,000 clones, of which over 80% are seen a single time; around 4.6% belongs to the top ten. V lost 2 bases, J lost 7 bases, and 11 bases lay in between. The CDR3 length is 13 residues. CDR1 is SNHLY and CDR2 is FYNNEI in the germline V gene. The source material was PBMCs or T cells enriched from blood (not recorded which). This sequence was found in a man under 40 who had recovered from COVID-19. The chain has TRBV2 and TRBJ1-2; D is uncertain. The CDR3 DNA reads TGTGCCAGCAGTGAATGGGGAGCTGCTGGCTACACCTTC. Its translation: CASSEWGAAGYTF.